The 28 T cell receptor beta chains presented below share a single source sample, sequenced in a study of OX40 agonist ivuxolimab in advanced cancers. Method: immunoSEQ multiplex PCR; TCRdb's copy keeps in-frame clones and lacks some. The sample has around 65,000 clones, 80% to 95% seen once; the top ten hold 0.25% to 0.3%. The specimen comprised CD4+ or CD8+ T cells sorted from blood, sampled in a trial of the OX40 agonist ivuxolimab. Receptor source: an adult with an advanced solid tumor such as melanoma, head and neck, liver or kidney cancer.

For the CDR3, the DNA is TGTGCCAGCATACCTAGCGGGAGTAGCGCCGGGGAGCTGTTTTTT. It is translated as CASIPSGSSAGELFF. The genes are TRBV6-1 and TRBJ2-2; 10 bases match TRBD2. The CDR3 sequence is 15 residues long. Germline assignment: CDR1 MNHNS and CDR2 SASEGT. V shed 7 bases, J shed 6 bases, and the junction held 8 bases outside the gene matches.

This clone occurred once. The chain links TRBV2 to TRBJ2-3, with D possibly called TRBD1 or TRBD2 (5 bases each). The CDR3 sequence is 17 residues long. The germline gives CDR1 SNHLY, CDR2 FYNNEI. Trimming took off 5 bases at V and 2 bases at J, with 20 bases between the two ends. Here the CDR3 reads CASSMGTGAGPTDTQYF. In DNA, the CDR3 is TGTGCCAGCAGTATGGGGACCGGGGCAGGGCCCACAGATACGCAGTATTTT.

This rearrangement joins TRBV28 to TRBJ2-2; D gene uncertain. V lost 1 base, J lost 2 bases, and 11 bases lay in between. CDR1 MDHEN and CDR2 SYDVKM come from the germline V gene. This CDR3 contains 16 residues. In nucleotides, the CDR3 is TGTGCCAGCAGTTTATCTTTTAACCTTAACACCGGGGAGCTGTTTTTT. Its protein is CASSLSFNLNTGELFF.

The chain employs TRBV6-1 and TRBJ1-5; D remains unclear. This CDR3 is 13 amino acids long. V was shortened by 3 bases and J by 0 bases, with 3 bases between the two germline ends. The germline V gene has CDR1 MNHNS and CDR2 SASEGT. The CDR3 nucleotides are TGTGCCAGCAGTGACAGTAGCAATCAGCCCCAGCATTTT. Translated: CASSDSSNQPQHF.

This clone has only one observation. The chain is built from TRBV6-1 and TRBJ2-7; TRBD2 matches at 9 bases. After removal of 6 bases from V and 2 bases from J, the junction contained 2 bases not matched to a gene. CDR1 and CDR2 (germline): MNHNS, SASEGT. CDR3 length equals 13 residues. As DNA, the CDR3 is TGTGCCAGCAGGACTAGCGGTACCTACGAGCAGTACTTC. Amino acids: CASRTSGTYEQYF.

V is TRBV2 and J is TRBJ1-1; D gene ambiguous. From germline, CDR1 is SNHLY and CDR2 FYNNEI. The CDR3 runs to 15 residues. Trimming removed 4 bases at V and 10 bases at J, with 22 bases between. CDR3 sequence reads: CASSASRTPQAGAFF. The DNA for the CDR3 is TGTGCCAGCAGTGCGTCAAGGACGCCCCAGGCGGGAGCTTTCTTT.

This sequence joins TRBV18 and TRBJ1-4; TRBD1 is a possible D gene (6 bases). V was pared by 4 bases and J by 5 bases, with 23 bases between. Germline CDR1 is KGHSH and CDR2 is LQKENI. CDR3 size: 18 residues. The CDR3 nucleotides read TGTGCCAGCTCACGCCTGCCGGGAACAAGGGGGGCAAATGAAAAACTGTTTTTT. Protein product: CASSRLPGTRGANEKLFF.

Concerning this clone itself: At one boundary the junction diverges from the germline segment, which might be a read error. The chain employs TRBV19 and TRBJ1-4; no definite D call. Germline V gene data show CDR1 as LNHDA and CDR2 as SQIVND (reference sequence). This CDR3 has 12 amino acids. CDR3 DNA: TGTGCCAGTAGCATAGCCCAAGGGAAACTGTTTTTT. Amino acids: CASSIAQGKLFF. Using reference TRBV19 and TRBJ1-4 for the parts outside the CDR3, the full variable domain is DGGITQSPKYLFRKEGQNVTLSCEQNLNHDAMYWYRQDPGQGLRLIYYSQIVNDFQKGDIAEGYSVSREKKESFPLTVTSAQKNPTAFYLCASSIAQGKLFFGSGTQLSVL.

The J gene is TRBJ2-1, the V gene TRBV29-1; D remains ambiguous. The CDR3 length is 13 residues. The V end lost 5 bases, the J end lost 0 bases, and 8 bases lay between the germline ends. In germline, CDR1 is SQVTM, CDR2 ANQGSEA. DNA for the CDR3: TGCAGCGTTACTCCTAGCTCCTACAATGAGCAGTTCTTC. It translates to CSVTPSSYNEQFF.

The gene calls are TRBV7-9 and TRBJ1-4; TRBD1 matches 8 bases. Germline trimming cut 2 bases from V and 3 bases from J; bases unmatched to any gene: 8. The CDR3 runs 17 residues. CDR1 SEHNR and CDR2 FQNEAQ come from the germline V gene (reference sequence). DNA for the CDR3: TGTGCCAGCAGCTTAAGGGCAGGGGGCAGTTCTAATGAAAAACTGTTTTTT. It yields the protein CASSLRAGGSSNEKLFF.

The chain links TRBV6-6 to TRBJ2-3; 7 positions agree with TRBD1. CDR3 length: 15 amino acids. From germline, CDR1 is MNHNY and CDR2 SVGAGI (reference sequence). The V gene end was trimmed by 5 bases and the J gene end by 2 bases; junction bases not matched to a gene: 7. CDR3 DNA: TGTGCCAGCAGTACGGGACAGTCGAACACAGATACGCAGTATTTT. Protein: CASSTGQSNTDTQYF.

This chain links TRBV28 with TRBJ2-2; D not resolved. The germline V and J ends were trimmed by 6 bases and 5 bases, with 16 bases remaining between them. Germline V CDR1 and CDR2: MDHEN, SYDVKM. The CDR3 length is 15 residues. The CDR3 loop reads CASSFPPAVTGELFF. CDR3 DNA sequence: TGTGCCAGCAGCTTCCCCCCCGCAGTAACCGGGGAGCTGTTTTTT.

The rearrangement joins TRBV5-1 to TRBJ2-7, with 11 bases fitting TRBD2. The length of the CDR3 is 13 residues. Looked up from germline, CDR1 is SGHRS and CDR2 is YFSETQ. V gave up 5 bases and J gave up 5 bases; unmatched junction bases: 3. The CDR3 coding sequence is TGCGCCAGCAGGACTAGCGGGATGAACGAGCAGTACTTC. Its protein product is CASRTSGMNEQYF.

This rearrangement joins TRBV29-1 to TRBJ2-1; possibly TRBD1 for D (6 bases). CDR1 and CDR2 (germline): SQVTM, ANQGSEA. The CDR3 consists of 17 residues. V lost 6 bases, J lost 0 bases, and 21 bases lay in between. The CDR3: CSVEYREGLPSYNEQFF. The CDR3 DNA sequence: TGCAGCGTGGAATACAGGGAAGGCCTACCCTCCTACAATGAGCAGTTCTTC.

J is TRBJ2-2 and V is TRBV9; unclear D gene. V was shortened by 1 base and J by 2 bases, with 9 bases between the two germline ends. Looked up from germline, CDR1 is SGDLS and CDR2 is YYNGEE. There are 15 residues in the CDR3. CDR3 bases: TGTGCCAGCAGCGTACGAACAGCCAACACCGGGGAGCTGTTTTTT. This codes for CASSVRTANTGELFF. The full variable domain, its missing parts supplied by reference TRBV9 and TRBJ2-2, is DSGVTQTPKHLITATGQRVTLRCSPRSGDLSVYWYQQSLDQGLQFLIQYYNGEERAKGNILERFSAQQFPDLHSELNLSSLELGDSALYFCASSVRTANTGELFFGEGSRLTVL.

In this sample, this clone turned up once. The chain uses TRBV10-3 and TRBJ2-1; 7 bases match TRBD2. V trimming: 5 bases; J trimming: 10 bases; junction bases outside the gene matches: 17. CDR1 is ENHRY, CDR2 SYGVKD, per germline. There are 16 residues in the CDR3. The CDR3 region is CAISTGDSGSLGEQFF. CDR3 nucleotide sequence: TGTGCCATCAGTACTGGAGATAGCGGGTCCCTGGGGGAGCAGTTCTTC.

The chain combines TRBV7-9 with TRBJ2-5, with unresolved D. The CDR3 runs 12 residues. Per the germline V gene, CDR1 is SEHNR and CDR2 is FQNEAQ (reference sequence). Trimming removed 7 bases at V and 5 bases at J, with 11 bases between. The CDR3 sequence: CASIPLGETQYF. In DNA, the CDR3 is TGTGCCAGCATTCCGTTGGGGGAGACCCAGTACTTC. Full variable domain (remainder filled in from reference TRBV7-9 and TRBJ2-5): DTGVSQNPRHKITKRGQNVTFRCDPISEHNRLYWYRQTLGQGPEFLTYFQNEAQLEKSRLLSDRFSAERPKGSFSTLEIQRTEQGDSAMYLCASIPLGETQYFGPGTRLLVL.

This chain joins TRBV5-1 and TRBJ2-3; 10 positions agree with TRBD2. The CDR3 covers 17 residues. CDR1 and CDR2 (germline): SGHRS, YFSETQ. J gave up 3 bases and V 7 bases, and 14 bases lay outside the gene matches. The DNA for the CDR3 is TGCGCCAGCCGGCGTGAGTCCTTAGCGGGAGGAACAGATACGCAGTATTTT. This encodes CASRRESLAGGTDTQYF.

This chain joins TRBV29-1 and TRBJ2-3; no clear D. The V gene lost 6 bases and the J gene lost 4 bases, with 11 bases spanning the gap. There are 12 residues in the CDR3. Germline CDR1 and CDR2: SQVTM and ANQGSEA. The CDR3 DNA is TGCAGCGTGACAACCGGCGCAGATACGCAGTATTTT. Residues: CSVTTGADTQYF.

The V and J genes are TRBV6-4 and TRBJ2-3; 10 nucleotides match TRBD2. Trimming removed 5 bases from V and 2 bases from J; junction bases left unmatched: 4. The CDR3 covers 15 residues. The V gene's germline CDR1 is MRHNA and CDR2 SNTAGT. As DNA, the CDR3 is TGTGCCAGCAGTAGACTAGCGGGCCTCACAGATACGCAGTATTTT. Protein: CASSRLAGLTDTQYF.

This chain connects TRBV10-3 to TRBJ2-7; a weak D match, TRBD1 (6 bases). CDR3 length equals 18 residues. V lost 2 bases and J lost 3, with 23 bases in between. From germline, CDR1 is ENHRY and CDR2 SYGVKD. This chain's CDR3 is CAISEPVPPPGHLYEQYF. CDR3 coding DNA: TGTGCCATCAGTGAGCCTGTCCCTCCCCCGGGACACCTCTACGAGCAGTACTTC.

The V and J genes are TRBV5-8 and TRBJ2-7; D tentatively reads TRBD1 or TRBD2 (5 bases each). The germline V and J ends were trimmed by 4 bases and 1 base, with 15 bases remaining between them. Germline V CDR1 and CDR2: SGHTS, YDEGEE. CDR3 length: 15 residues. The CDR3 protein is CASSPRRDASYEQYF. CDR3 DNA sequence: TGTGCCAGCAGCCCACGCCGGGACGCTTCCTACGAGCAGTACTTC.

The rearrangement joins TRBV7-9 to TRBJ2-2, with 10 bases aligning to TRBD2. V lost 3 bases to trimming and J lost 3 bases; unmatched junction nucleotides: 10. The CDR3 runs 18 residues. Germline V lookup: CDR1 SEHNR, CDR2 FQNEAQ (reference sequence). CDR3 protein: CASSFRRTGTSDTGELFF. The CDR3, as DNA: TGTGCCAGCAGCTTCAGGAGGACAGGGACTAGCGACACCGGGGAGCTGTTTTTT. Full variable domain (rest looked up from reference TRBV7-9 and TRBJ2-2): DTGVSQNPRHKITKRGQNVTFRCDPISEHNRLYWYRQTLGQGPEFLTYFQNEAQLEKSRLLSDRFSAERPKGSFSTLEIQRTEQGDSAMYLCASSFRRTGTSDTGELFFGEGSRLTVL.

The count of this clone is one. The chain carries TRBV27 and TRBJ2-7; no firm D call. Trimming took 5 bases from V and 4 from J, leaving 18 bases between them. The length of the CDR3 is 15 residues. CDR1 is MNHEY, CDR2 SMNVEV, per germline (reference sequence). The CDR3 region is CASSPISTKSYEQYF. DNA for the CDR3: TGTGCCAGCAGTCCAATATCTACGAAGTCATACGAGCAGTACTTC.

The chain carries TRBV5-4 and TRBJ2-7; TRBD1 is a possible D gene (6 bases). This CDR3 has 14 amino acids. The V and J ends lost 4 bases and 2 bases respectively, with 13 bases between them. Germline V gene data show CDR1 as SGHNT and CDR2 as YYREEE (reference sequence). This chain's CDR3 is CASSQVQGAYEQYF. DNA of the CDR3: TGTGCCAGCAGCCAAGTACAGGGAGCCTACGAGCAGTACTTC.

This clone was picked up one time. The chain recombines TRBV11-2 with TRBJ1-1, with D possibly matching TRBD1 (5 bases). CDR1 and CDR2 (germline): SGHAT, FQNNGV. Trimming removed 0 bases from V and 11 bases from J, with 16 bases in between. The CDR3 extends over 14 amino acids. CDR3 protein: CASSLDQTAPGAFF. The CDR3 nucleotides are TGTGCCAGCAGCTTAGATCAGACAGCCCCAGGCGCTTTCTTT.

The rearrangement links TRBV5-1 to TRBJ1-2; 7 bases align to TRBD1. Looked up from germline, CDR1 is SGHRS and CDR2 is YFSETQ. J was trimmed by 4 bases and V by 5 bases; bases with no gene match: 8. The CDR3 has 14 amino acids. CDR3 protein: CASRLSGGSYGYTF. CDR3 sequence (DNA): TGCGCCAGCAGGTTGTCAGGGGGTTCCTATGGCTACACCTTC.

This clone was found once. This sequence joins TRBV28 and TRBJ1-4, with D unresolved. Germline V gene data show CDR1 as MDHEN and CDR2 as SYDVKM. The CDR3 contains 11 residues. Trimming left V 10 bases short and J 6 bases short, with 9 bases between. The CDR3 protein is CATRRDEKLFF. The CDR3 DNA follows: TGTGCCACTCGCCGGGATGAAAAACTGTTTTTT.